This T cell receptor beta chain was retrieved from a study of blood T cells in healthy people across ages. A second PCR, run for roughly 7 to 11 cycles, used a sample-barcoded 5' primer plus a J-beta primer mix. The template-switch adaptor was a 5' adaptor with 12 random nucleotides. It tagged each cDNA molecule. Sequencing of every sample gave 2.5 million or more CDR3-containing paired-end reads. From the 5' RACE reads, TCRdb called clonotypes with MiXCR, one entry per CDR3 protein. The repertoire has approximately 800,000 distinct CDR3 sequences, 55% to 75% of them found once; the top ten carry approximately 23%. The donors, healthy Caucasians from Russia, were aged roughly 6 to 90. Sequenced material: blood. The TCR sequence derives from a man aged 25 to 40 in good health.

As DNA, the CDR3 is TGCAGCGTTGAACTTAGCGGGAGCGCAGATACGCAGTATTTT. Its translation: CSVELSGSADTQYF. The rearrangement links TRBV29-1 to TRBJ2-3, with 9 bases aligning to TRBD2. V gave up 2 bases and J gave up 4 bases; unmatched junction bases: 4. This CDR3 region has 14 residues. Looked up from germline, CDR1 is SQVTM and CDR2 is ANQGSEA.